The 14 T cell receptor beta chains in this list originate from one sample, sequenced in a study of blood T cell repertoires in COVID-19. Profiling relied on immunoSEQ multiplex PCR, and the TCRdb table lists in-frame clones only, not all of them. The sample gives about 130,000 clones, roughly 75% of which show up once; about 6% is in the top ten. Input material: PBMCs or T cells enriched from blood (not recorded which). All receptors come from a woman aged 50 to 65 who had recovered from COVID-19.

J is TRBJ1-6 and V is TRBV6-4; TRBD1 might be the D (6 bases). The germline CDR1 and CDR2 sequences are MRHNA and SNTAGT. Trimming removed 5 bases at V and 10 bases at J, with 12 bases between. The CDR3 spans 13 residues. CDR3 nucleotide sequence: TGTGCCAGCAGTCGGGACACCTTATCACCCCTCCACTTT. It is translated as CASSRDTLSPLHF.

The chain joins TRBV5-6 to TRBJ1-5; D gene ambiguous. CDR1 and CDR2 (germline): SGHDT, YYEEEE. Trimming left V 4 bases short and J 4 bases short, with 6 bases between. The CDR3 extends over 12 amino acids. The CDR3 protein is CASSRGNQPQHF. The CDR3 DNA is TGTGCCAGCAGCAGAGGTAATCAGCCCCAGCATTTT.

The V and J genes are TRBV9 and TRBJ1-1; 8 bases match TRBD1. The V gene's germline CDR1 is SGDLS and CDR2 YYNGEE. The CDR3 has 13 residues. V lost 4 bases and J lost 10; bases outside the gene matches: 9. The CDR3 region is CASSFQTGESAFF. In nucleotides, the CDR3 is TGTGCCAGCAGCTTCCAGACAGGGGAGTCAGCTTTCTTT. Variable domain in full (rest from reference TRBV9 and TRBJ1-1): DSGVTQTPKHLITATGQRVTLRCSPRSGDLSVYWYQQSLDQGLQFLIQYYNGEERAKGNILERFSAQQFPDLHSELNLSSLELGDSALYFCASSFQTGESAFFGQGTRLTVV.

The chain recombines TRBV6-5 with TRBJ1-1, with D possibly matching TRBD1 (6 bases). This CDR3 is built from 14 residues. CDR1 is MNHEY and CDR2 is SVGAGI in the germline V gene. With 6 bases removed from V and 3 bases from J, the gap between germline ends came to 14 bases. The CDR3 DNA reads as TGTGCCAGCAGGAGACAGACAGGTTACACTGAAGCTTTCTTT. It is translated as CASRRQTGYTEAFF.

The gene calls are TRBV3-1 (or the pseudogene TRBV3-2) and TRBJ1-2; 8 bases align to TRBD1. The V segment lost 0 bases and the J segment 0 bases; nucleotides outside the gene matches: 6. CDR1 and CDR2 from the germline V gene are LGHDT and YNNKEL (reference sequence). There are 17 residues in the CDR3. DNA of the CDR3: TGTGCCAGCAGCCAAGAACCGGACAGGGAGACTAACTATGGCTACACCTTC. Amino acid sequence: CASSQEPDRETNYGYTF.

This clone has only a few counts. The V gene is TRBV24-1, the J gene TRBJ2-5; 10 bases fit TRBD1. The CDR3 sequence is 15 residues long. The ends lost 3 bases at V and 5 bases at J; junction bases unmatched: 5. CDR1 and CDR2 (germline): KGHDR, SFDVKD. The chain's CDR3 is CATSDGGQGWETQYF. The CDR3 coding sequence is TGTGCCACCAGTGATGGGGGACAGGGGTGGGAGACCCAGTACTTC.

Points on this clone: Additional DNA sequences in this sample encode the identical CDR3. This chain links TRBV5-4 with TRBJ2-2, with 7 bases that match TRBD2. The CDR3 has 15 residues. Germline loops: CDR1 SGHNT, CDR2 YYREEE (reference sequence). The V segment lost 1 base and the J segment 1 base; nucleotides outside the gene matches: 1. DNA for the CDR3: TGTGCCAGCAGCTTGTTAGCGGGGAACACCGGGGAGCTGTTTTTT. Its translation: CASSLLAGNTGELFF.

The V call is TRBV6-5, the J call TRBJ1-4; D remains ambiguous. This CDR3 has 14 amino acids. Germline loops: CDR1 MNHEY, CDR2 SVGAGI. Trimming stripped 2 bases from V and 5 bases from J, with 9 bases between. CDR3 coding DNA: TGTGCCAGCAGTTACATTATCGGGAATGAAAAACTGTTTTTT. It specifies CASSYIIGNEKLFF.

The chain carries TRBV5-1 and TRBJ1-1; D may be TRBD1 (5 bases). The germline V gene encodes CDR1 SGHRS and CDR2 YFSETQ. V was pared by 4 bases and J by 1 base, with 14 bases between. CDR3 length: 15 amino acids. Written as DNA, the CDR3 is TGCGCCAGCAGCCTACTTCCGCAGGGGAACACTGAAGCTTTCTTT. Amino acids: CASSLLPQGNTEAFF. Supplemented by reference TRBV5-1 and TRBJ1-1, the full variable domain reads KAGVTQTPRYLIKTRGQQVTLSCSPISGHRSVSWYQQTPGQGLQFLFEYFSETQRNKGNFPGRFSGRQFSNSRSEMNVSTLELGDSALYLCASSLLPQGNTEAFFGQGTRLTVV.

The chain recombines TRBV13 with TRBJ2-1; perhaps TRBD1 as D (5 bases). This CDR3 is 13 amino acids long. Germline V gene lookup returns CDR1 PRHDT and CDR2 FYEKMQ (reference sequence). V lost 5 bases to trimming and J lost 5 bases, with 10 bases between them. The DNA for the CDR3 is TGTGCCAGCAGCCGGATAGGGGACAATGAGCAGTTCTTC. Translating gives CASSRIGDNEQFF.

The J gene is TRBJ1-3, the V gene TRBV10-3; no reliable D call. The V and J ends lost 0 bases and 0 bases respectively, with 6 bases between them. The length of the CDR3 is 15 residues. The germline gives CDR1 ENHRY, CDR2 SYGVKD. CDR3 in amino acids: CAISESANSGNTIYF. The DNA for the CDR3 is TGTGCCATCAGTGAGTCGGCAAACTCTGGAAACACCATATATTTT.

The gene calls are TRBV29-1 and TRBJ2-7; D possibly corresponds to TRBD2 (5 bases). CDR1 is SQVTM and CDR2 is ANQGSEA in the germline V gene. The CDR3 consists of 15 residues. Trimming took off 7 bases at V and 3 bases at J, with 22 bases between the two ends. CDR3 sequence reads: CSALPDGREGYEQYF. The CDR3 DNA is TGCAGCGCCTTGCCGGACGGTCGGGAAGGCTACGAGCAGTACTTC.

The chain is built from TRBV29-1 and TRBJ1-4; a possible D gene is TRBD1 (6 bases). The CDR3 covers 12 residues. Looked up from germline, CDR1 is SQVTM and CDR2 is ANQGSEA. Trimming removed 2 bases at V and 5 bases at J, with 6 bases between. CDR3 protein: CSVEQGNEKLFF. The CDR3 DNA is TGCAGCGTTGAACAGGGGAATGAAAAACTGTTTTTT.

The chain is built from TRBV5-5 and TRBJ1-2, with unresolved D. Trimming pared 0 bases from V and 3 bases from J, leaving 15 bases between. This CDR3 is 16 amino acids long. CDR1 is SGHKS, CDR2 YYEKEE, per germline (reference sequence). In DNA form, the CDR3 reads TGTGCCAGCAGCTTGGTGTCCGGGAGGTTGCACTATGGCTACACCTTC. Encoded protein: CASSLVSGRLHYGYTF.